The rows below give T cell receptor beta chains drawn from one sample of a study of blood T cell repertoires in COVID-19. The table came from immunoSEQ multiplex PCR; TCRdb's copy has only in-frame clones and leaves some out. The profile shows 450,000 to 500,000 clones, 70% to 90% of them singletons. The sample taken for sequencing was peripheral blood. The receptors were sampled from a human donor in a cohort sampled during active COVID-19. Both conserved end residues are part of each CDR3. D genes are given only for firm matches. The listing skips clone size in some rows; elsewhere it reads once, few, many or a size class.

>.|.|TRBJ2-7|TRBV20-1
CSAYRLAEQYF
TGCAGTGCGTATAGATTAGCCGAGCAGTACTTC
>TRBD2|few|TRBJ2-7|TRBV5-1
CASSLAERGYEQYF
TGCGCCAGCAGCTTGGCCGAGCGGGGTTACGAGCAGTACTTC
>TRBD1|few|TRBJ2-7|TRBV25-1
CASSPRQGGTYEQYF
TGTGCCAGCAGTCCACGACAGGGGGGGACCTACGAGCAGTACTTC
>.|few|TRBJ1-1|TRBV9
CASSVAMNTEAFF
TGTGCCAGCAGCGTAGCTATGAACACTGAAGCTTTCTTT
>.|.|TRBJ1-5|TRBV12-3/TRBV12-4
CASSLKGDQPQHF
TGTGCCAGCAGTTTGAAAGGGGATCAGCCCCAGCATTTT
>TRBD2|.|TRBJ2-3|TRBV2
CASNIGTSGTDTQYF
TGTGCCAGTAATATAGGGACTAGCGGAACAGATACGCAGTATTTT
>.|.|TRBJ1-1|TRBV6-5
CASGQAGGTEAFF
TGTGCCAGCGGCCAGGCAGGAGGTACTGAAGCTTTCTTT
>TRBD2|.|TRBJ2-5|TRBV12-5
CASGFRLADLETQYF
TGTGCTAGTGGTTTCCGACTAGCGGACTTAGAGACCCAGTACTTC
>TRBD2|.|TRBJ2-7|TRBV3-1/TRBV3-2
CASSQDAGTSGYEQYF
TGTGCCAGCAGCCAAGACGCCGGGACTAGCGGCTACGAGCAGTACTTC
>TRBD1|.|TRBJ2-1|TRBV18
CASSPGDRGFYNEQFF
TGTGCCAGCTCACCAGGAGACAGGGGCTTCTACAATGAGCAGTTCTTC
>TRBD2|once|TRBJ2-5|TRBV27
CASSLRGLAGSYQETQYF
TGTGCCAGCAGTTTAAGGGGACTAGCGGGATCGTACCAAGAGACCCAGTACTTC
>TRBD1|.|TRBJ1-5|TRBV28
CASSLTGLSNQPQHF
TGTGCCAGCAGCCTGACAGGGTTGAGCAATCAGCCCCAGCATTTT
>TRBD2|.|TRBJ2-1|TRBV29-1
CSTETSGTYNEQFF
TGCAGCACTGAGACTAGCGGGACTTACAATGAGCAGTTCTTC
>.|.|TRBJ1-5|TRBV19
CASSMTGSNQPQHF
TGTGCCAGTAGTATGACAGGTAGCAATCAGCCCCAGCATTTT
>TRBD1|.|TRBJ1-2|TRBV28
CASSLADRGLGYTF
TGTGCCAGCAGTTTGGCGGACAGGGGGCTTGGCTACACCTTC
>.|.|TRBJ1-2|TRBV7-9
CASSLDQGLSNYGYTF
TGTGCCAGCAGCTTAGACCAGGGCCTTTCTAACTATGGCTACACCTTC
>.|.|TRBJ2-1|TRBV3-1/TRBV3-2
CASSPRAARYNEQFF
TGTGCCAGCAGCCCGCGGGCGGCCCGGTACAATGAGCAGTTCTTC
>TRBD2|.|TRBJ2-5|TRBV7-2
CASSLAQSSGQETQYF
TGTGCCAGCAGCTTAGCGCAGTCTAGCGGGCAAGAGACCCAGTACTTC
>TRBD1|.|TRBJ1-2|TRBV7-2
CASSLGQGEKYGYTF
TGTGCCAGCAGCTTAGGACAGGGGGAGAAATATGGCTACACCTTC
>TRBD1|.|TRBJ2-7|TRBV10-3
CAISETGQASLSVHEQYF
TGTGCCATCAGCGAAACGGGACAGGCATCCCTAAGCGTCCACGAGCAGTACTTC
>.|.|TRBJ1-1|TRBV18
CASSPIDQNTEAFF
TGTGCCAGCTCCCCTATTGATCAGAACACTGAAGCTTTCTTT
>TRBD2|.|TRBJ2-1|TRBV18
CASSTWGGRENEQFF
TGTGCCAGTTCCACCTGGGGGGGACGCGAAAATGAGCAGTTCTTC
>TRBD1|.|TRBJ2-5|TRBV18
CASSDRGWKETQYF
TGTGCCAGCTCTGACAGGGGATGGAAAGAGACCCAGTACTTC
>.|.|TRBJ1-2|TRBV27
CASSDPPGHKANF
TGTGCCAGCAGTGACCCCCCGGGACACAAAGCCAACTTC
>.|.|TRBJ2-5|TRBV18
CASSPGVGRQETQYF
TGTGCCAGCTCACCCGGGGTCGGCCGCCAAGAGACCCAGTACTTC
>TRBD2|.|TRBJ2-7|TRBV6-5
CASRRLAGAGEQYF
TGTGCCAGCAGAAGACTAGCGGGAGCGGGGGAGCAGTACTTC
>.|.|TRBJ1-2|TRBV19
CAARGSFNYGYTF
TGTGCCGCCCGGGGGTCCTTCAACTATGGCTACACCTTC
>TRBD1|.|TRBJ2-7|TRBV19
CASSNFGTGSYEQYF
TGTGCCAGTAGTAATTTCGGGACAGGGTCCTACGAGCAGTACTTC
>TRBD2|.|TRBJ2-5|TRBV5-1
CASSLSGLAGGRETQYF
TGCGCCAGCAGCCTCAGCGGACTAGCGGGAGGGAGAGAGACCCAGTACTTC
>.|.|TRBJ1-2|TRBV10-3
CAISRTEANYGYTF
TGTGCCATCAGTCGGACAGAAGCTAACTATGGCTACACCTTC
>TRBD2|once|TRBJ2-1|TRBV12-5
CASVSSGPSSYNEQFF
TGTGCTAGTGTCTCTAGCGGGCCTAGCTCCTACAATGAGCAGTTCTTC
>.|once|TRBJ2-3|TRBV4-1
CASSRPDGGTDTQYF
TGCGCCAGCAGCCGACCGGACGGGGGCACAGATACGCAGTATTTT
>.|.|TRBJ1-3|TRBV12-5
CASGLVLNTIYF
TGTGCTAGTGGTTTGGTACTGAACACCATATATTTT
>TRBD2|once|TRBJ2-1|TRBV7-8
CASSLTEAGDRDEQFF
TGTGCCAGCAGCCTCACCGAAGCGGGAGATAGAGATGAGCAGTTCTTC
>.|.|TRBJ2-1|TRBV10-3
CAISESNWGGEQFF
TGTGCCATCAGTGAGTCGAACTGGGGAGGTGAGCAGTTCTTC
>.|.|TRBJ1-5|TRBV16
CASSPQVGADQPQHF
TGTGCCAGCAGCCCGCAAGTGGGGGCCGATCAGCCCCAGCATTTT